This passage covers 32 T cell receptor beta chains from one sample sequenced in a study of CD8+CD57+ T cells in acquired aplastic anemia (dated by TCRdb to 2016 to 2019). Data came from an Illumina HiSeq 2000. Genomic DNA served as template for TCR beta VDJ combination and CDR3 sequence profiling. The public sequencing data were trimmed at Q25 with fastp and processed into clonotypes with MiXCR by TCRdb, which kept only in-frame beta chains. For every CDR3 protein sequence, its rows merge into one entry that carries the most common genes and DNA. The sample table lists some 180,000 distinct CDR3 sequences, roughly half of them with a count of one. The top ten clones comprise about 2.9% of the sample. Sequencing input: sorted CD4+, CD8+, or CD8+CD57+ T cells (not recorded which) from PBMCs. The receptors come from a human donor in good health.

The CDR3 DNA sequence: TGTGCCAGCAGATACACAGGGGGGGGCTACAATGAGCAGTTCTTC. It codes for CASRYTGGGYNEQFF. V gene TRBV12-3 or TRBV12-4 combines with J gene TRBJ2-1, with a tentative D call TRBD1 (8 bases). V shed 6 bases and J shed 3 bases, with 15 bases lying between them. The CDR3 is 15 amino acids.

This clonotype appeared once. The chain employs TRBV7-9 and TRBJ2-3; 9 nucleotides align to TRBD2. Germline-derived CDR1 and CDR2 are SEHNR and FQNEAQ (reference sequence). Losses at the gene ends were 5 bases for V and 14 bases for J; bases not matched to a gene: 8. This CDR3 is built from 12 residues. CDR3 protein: CASSAYSGGRYF. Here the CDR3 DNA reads TGTGCCAGCAGCGCCTATAGCGGGGGCCGGTATTTT.

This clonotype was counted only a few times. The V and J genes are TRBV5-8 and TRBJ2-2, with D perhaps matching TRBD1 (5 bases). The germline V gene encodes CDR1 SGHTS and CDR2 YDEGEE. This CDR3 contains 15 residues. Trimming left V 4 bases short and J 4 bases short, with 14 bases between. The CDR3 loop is CASSPQDRSTGELFF. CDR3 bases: TGTGCCAGCAGCCCCCAAGACAGATCCACCGGGGAGCTGTTTTTT. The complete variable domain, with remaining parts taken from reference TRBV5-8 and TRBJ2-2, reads EAGVTQSPTHLIKTRGQQATLRCSPISGHTSVYWYQQALGLGLQFLLWYDEGEERNRGNFPPRFSGRQFPNYSSELNVNALELEDSALYLCASSPQDRSTGELFFGEGSRLTVL.

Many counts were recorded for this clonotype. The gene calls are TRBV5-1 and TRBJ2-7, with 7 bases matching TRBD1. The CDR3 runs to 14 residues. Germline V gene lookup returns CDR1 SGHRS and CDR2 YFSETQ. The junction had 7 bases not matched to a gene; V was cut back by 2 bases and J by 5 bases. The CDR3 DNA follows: TGCGCCAGCAGCTTCGGTACAGGGGTACACGAGCAGTACTTC. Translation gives CASSFGTGVHEQYF.

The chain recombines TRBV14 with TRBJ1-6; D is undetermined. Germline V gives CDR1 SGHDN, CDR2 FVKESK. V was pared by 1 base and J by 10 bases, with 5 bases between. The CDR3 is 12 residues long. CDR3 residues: CASSQVASPLHF. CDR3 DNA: TGTGCCAGCAGCCAAGTTGCCTCACCCCTCCACTTT.

This chain's CDR3 is CASSNEYGTGGQPQHF. The CDR3, as DNA: TGTGCCAGTAGTAATGAGTACGGGACCGGCGGACAGCCCCAGCATTTT. V and J are TRBV19 and TRBJ1-5; a weak D match, TRBD1 (5 bases). Germline V gene data show CDR1 as LNHDA and CDR2 as SQIVND (reference sequence). V lost 4 bases and J 7 bases, leaving 20 bases between the germline ends. There are 16 residues in the CDR3.

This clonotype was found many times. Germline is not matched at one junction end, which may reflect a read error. In nucleotides, the CDR3 is TGTGCCAGCAGGGATACCGGACTAGCCCAAAAGACCCAGTACTTC. Its translation is CASRDTGLAQKTQYF. The chain carries TRBV2 and TRBJ2-5; 8 nucleotides align to TRBD2. CDR1 is SNHLY and CDR2 is FYNNEI in the germline V gene. The CDR3 runs to 15 residues.

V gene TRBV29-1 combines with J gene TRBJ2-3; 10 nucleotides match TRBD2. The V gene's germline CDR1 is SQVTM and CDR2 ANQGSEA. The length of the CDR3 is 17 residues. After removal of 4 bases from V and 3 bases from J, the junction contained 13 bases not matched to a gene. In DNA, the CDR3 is TGCAGCGTTGGGGCCAGGCTAGCGGGAGTGGTGACAGATACGCAGTATTTT. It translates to CSVGARLAGVVTDTQYF.

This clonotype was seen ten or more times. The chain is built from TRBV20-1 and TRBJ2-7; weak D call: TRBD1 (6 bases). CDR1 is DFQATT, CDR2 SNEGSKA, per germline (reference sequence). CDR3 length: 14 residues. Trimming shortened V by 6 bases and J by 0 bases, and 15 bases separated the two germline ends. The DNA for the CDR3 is TGCAGTGCCCTAAGGACAGTCCTCTCCTACGAGCAGTACTTC. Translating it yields CSALRTVLSYEQYF.

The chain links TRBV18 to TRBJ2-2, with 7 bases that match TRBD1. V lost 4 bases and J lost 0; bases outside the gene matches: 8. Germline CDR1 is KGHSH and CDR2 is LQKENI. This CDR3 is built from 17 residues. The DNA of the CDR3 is TGTGCCAGCTCACTCCACTTTCAGGGGGCGAACACCGGGGAGCTGTTTTTT. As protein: CASSLHFQGANTGELFF.

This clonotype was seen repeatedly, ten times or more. The CDR3, as DNA: TGCGCCAGCAGCTGGGACTTACCCACAGATACGCAGTATTTT. This encodes CASSWDLPTDTQYF. V gene TRBV5-1 combines with J gene TRBJ2-3, with D possibly being TRBD2 (6 bases). This CDR3 comprises 14 residues. CDR1 and CDR2 (germline): SGHRS, YFSETQ. The V end lost 3 bases, the J end lost 2 bases, and 10 bases lay between the germline ends.

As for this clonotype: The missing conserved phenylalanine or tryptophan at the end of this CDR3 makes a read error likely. The CDR3 reads CSVEAGGPYEQYL. CDR3 DNA: TGCAGCGTTGAGGCAGGGGGTCCCTACGAGCAGTACCTC. The chain links TRBV29-1 to TRBJ2-7; 7 bases are a match to TRBD1. This CDR3 spans 13 amino acids. Trimming at V came to 3 bases and at J to 2 bases, leaving 4 bases not matched to a gene. Germline CDR1 and CDR2: SQVTM and ANQGSEA.

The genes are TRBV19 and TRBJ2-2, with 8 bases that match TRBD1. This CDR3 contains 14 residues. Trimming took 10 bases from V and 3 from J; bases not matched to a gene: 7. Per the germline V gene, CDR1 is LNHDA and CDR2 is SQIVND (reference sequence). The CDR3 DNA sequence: TGTGCCACTAACCGGGACAGGCACACCGGGGAGCTGTTTTTT. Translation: CATNRDRHTGELFF. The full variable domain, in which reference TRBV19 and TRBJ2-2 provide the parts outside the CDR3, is DGGITQSPKYLFRKEGQNVTLSCEQNLNHDAMYWYRQDPGQGLRLIYYSQIVNDFQKGDIAEGYSVSREKKESFPLTVTSAQKNPTAFYLCATNRDRHTGELFFGEGSRLTVL.

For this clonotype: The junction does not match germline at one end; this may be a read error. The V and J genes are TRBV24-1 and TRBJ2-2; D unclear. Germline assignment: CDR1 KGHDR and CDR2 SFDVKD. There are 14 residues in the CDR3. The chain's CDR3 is CATSIGTNTGELFF. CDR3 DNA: TGTGCTACCAGTATAGGAACGAACACCGGGGAGCTGTTTTTT.

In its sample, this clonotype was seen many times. This CDR3 is CSVEKHRGLSQNEQFF. The CDR3 DNA reads as TGCAGCGTTGAGAAACACAGGGGTCTTTCTCAAAATGAGCAGTTCTTC. The gene calls are TRBV29-1 and TRBJ2-1; TRBD1 aligns across 7 bases. Germline assignment: CDR1 SQVTM and CDR2 ANQGSEA. The CDR3 length is 16 residues. With V trimmed by 3 bases and J by 7 bases, 15 bases remained unmatched.

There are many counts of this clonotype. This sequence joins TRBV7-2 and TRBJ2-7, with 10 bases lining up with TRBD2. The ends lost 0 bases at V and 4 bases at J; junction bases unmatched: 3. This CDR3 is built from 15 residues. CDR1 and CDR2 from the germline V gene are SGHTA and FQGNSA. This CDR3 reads CASSLARTSGYEQYF. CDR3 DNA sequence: TGTGCCAGCAGCTTAGCCAGGACTAGCGGTTACGAGCAGTACTTC.

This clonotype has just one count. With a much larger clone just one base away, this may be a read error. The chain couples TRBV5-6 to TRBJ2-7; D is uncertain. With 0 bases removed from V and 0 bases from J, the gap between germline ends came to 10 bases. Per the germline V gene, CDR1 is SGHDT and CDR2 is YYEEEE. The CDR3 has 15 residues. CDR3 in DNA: TGTGCCAGCAGCTTGGCCCCCCGGAGCTCCTACGAGCAGTACTTC. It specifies CASSLAPRSSYEQYF.

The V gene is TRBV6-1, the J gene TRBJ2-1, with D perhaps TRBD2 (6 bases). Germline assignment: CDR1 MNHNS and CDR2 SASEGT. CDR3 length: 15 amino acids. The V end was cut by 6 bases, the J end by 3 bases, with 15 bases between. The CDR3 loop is CASREGTNHYNEQFF. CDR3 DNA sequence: TGTGCCAGCAGGGAGGGGACCAACCACTACAATGAGCAGTTCTTC.

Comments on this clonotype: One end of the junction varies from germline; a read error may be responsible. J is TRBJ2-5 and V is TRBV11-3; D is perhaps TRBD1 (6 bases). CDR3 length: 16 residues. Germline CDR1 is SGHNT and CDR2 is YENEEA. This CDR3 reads CASSSGLGIGGTRAHF. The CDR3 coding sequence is TGTGCCAGCAGCTCTGGGTTAGGGATAGGGGGTACTCGGGCGCACTTC.

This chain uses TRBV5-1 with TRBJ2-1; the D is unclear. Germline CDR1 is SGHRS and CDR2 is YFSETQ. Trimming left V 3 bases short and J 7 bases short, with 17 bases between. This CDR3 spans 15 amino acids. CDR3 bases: TGCGCCAGCAGCTCCCCGGCAGCCCACTGGAATGAGCAGTTCTTC. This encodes CASSSPAAHWNEQFF. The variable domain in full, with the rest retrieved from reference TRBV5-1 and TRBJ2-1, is KAGVTQTPRYLIKTRGQQVTLSCSPISGHRSVSWYQQTPGQGLQFLFEYFSETQRNKGNFPGRFSGRQFSNSRSEMNVSTLELGDSALYLCASSSPAAHWNEQFFGPGTRLTVL.

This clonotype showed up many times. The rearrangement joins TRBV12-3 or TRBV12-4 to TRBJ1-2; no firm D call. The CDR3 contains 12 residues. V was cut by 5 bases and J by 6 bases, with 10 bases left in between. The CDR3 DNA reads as TGTGCCAGCAGTCAAGGATGGAATGGCTACACCTTC. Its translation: CASSQGWNGYTF.

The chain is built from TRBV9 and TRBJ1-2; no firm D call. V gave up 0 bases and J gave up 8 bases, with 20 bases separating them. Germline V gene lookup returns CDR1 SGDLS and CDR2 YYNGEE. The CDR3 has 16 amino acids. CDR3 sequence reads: CASSVDPVQVALGYTF. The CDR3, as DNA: TGTGCCAGCAGCGTAGACCCGGTTCAGGTCGCTCTAGGCTACACCTTC.

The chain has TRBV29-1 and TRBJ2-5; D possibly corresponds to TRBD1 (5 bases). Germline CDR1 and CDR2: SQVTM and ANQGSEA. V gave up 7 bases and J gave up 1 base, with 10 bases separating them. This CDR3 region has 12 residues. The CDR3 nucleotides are TGCAGCGCTGACAGTTTCCAAGAGACCCAGTACTTC. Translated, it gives CSADSFQETQYF. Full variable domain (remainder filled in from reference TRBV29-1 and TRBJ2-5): SAVISQKPSRDICQRGTSLTIQCQVDSQVTMMFWYRQQPGQSLTLIATANQGSEATYESGFVIDKFPISRPNLTFSTLTVSNMSPEDSSIYLCSADSFQETQYFGPGTRLLVL.

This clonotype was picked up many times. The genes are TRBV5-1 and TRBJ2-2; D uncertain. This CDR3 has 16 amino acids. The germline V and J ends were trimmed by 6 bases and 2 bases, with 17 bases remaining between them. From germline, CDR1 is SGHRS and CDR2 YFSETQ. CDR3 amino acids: CASTSLTGANTGELFF. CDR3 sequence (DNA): TGCGCCAGCACATCCCTCACCGGCGCCAACACCGGGGAGCTGTTTTTT.

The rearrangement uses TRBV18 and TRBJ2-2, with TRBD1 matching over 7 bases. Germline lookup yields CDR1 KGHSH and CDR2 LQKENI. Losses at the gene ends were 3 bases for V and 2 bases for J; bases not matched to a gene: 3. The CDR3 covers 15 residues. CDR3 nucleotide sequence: TGTGCCAGCTCACCGGGGACAGTTAACACCGGGGAGCTGTTTTTT. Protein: CASSPGTVNTGELFF. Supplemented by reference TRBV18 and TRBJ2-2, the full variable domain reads NAGVMQNPRHLVRRRGQEARLRCSPMKGHSHVYWYRQLPEEGLKFMVYLQKENIIDESGMPKERFSAEFPKEGPSILRIQQVVRGDSAAYFCASSPGTVNTGELFFGEGSRLTVL.

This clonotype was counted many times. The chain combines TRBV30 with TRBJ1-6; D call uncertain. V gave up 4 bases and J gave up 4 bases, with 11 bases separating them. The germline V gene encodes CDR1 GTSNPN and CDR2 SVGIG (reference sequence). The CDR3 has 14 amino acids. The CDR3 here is CAWIEAGYNSPLHF. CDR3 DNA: TGTGCCTGGATTGAAGCGGGGTATAATTCACCCCTCCACTTT. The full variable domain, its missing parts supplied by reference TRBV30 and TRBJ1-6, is SQTIHQWPATLVQPVGSPLSLECTVEGTSNPNLYWYRQAAGRGLQLLFYSVGIGQISSEVPQNLSASRPQDRQFILSSKKLLLSDSGFYLCAWIEAGYNSPLHFGNGTRLTVT.

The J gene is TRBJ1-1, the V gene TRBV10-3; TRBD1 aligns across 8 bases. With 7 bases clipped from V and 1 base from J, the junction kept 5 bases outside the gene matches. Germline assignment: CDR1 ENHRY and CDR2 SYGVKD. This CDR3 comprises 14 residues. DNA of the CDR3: TGTGCCATCACCCGGGACAGGACGAACACTGAAGCTTTCTTT. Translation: CAITRDRTNTEAFF.

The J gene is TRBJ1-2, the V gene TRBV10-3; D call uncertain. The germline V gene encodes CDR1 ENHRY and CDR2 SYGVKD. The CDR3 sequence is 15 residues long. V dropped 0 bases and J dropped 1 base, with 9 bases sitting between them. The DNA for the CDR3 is TGTGCCATCAGTGAGTCGGCAAAGAATAACTATGGCTACACCTTC. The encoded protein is CAISESAKNNYGYTF.

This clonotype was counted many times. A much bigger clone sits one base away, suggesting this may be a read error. CDR3 sequence: CASSGAGVQETQYF. CDR3 sequence (DNA): TGTGCCAGTAGTGGGGCAGGGGTCCAAGAGACCCAGTACTTC. The gene calls are TRBV19 and TRBJ2-5; D perhaps matches TRBD1 (6 bases). V lost 5 bases and J lost 1, with 11 bases in between. This CDR3 contains 14 residues. The germline V gene has CDR1 LNHDA and CDR2 SQIVND (reference sequence). Looking up the rest from reference TRBV19 and TRBJ2-5 gives the full variable domain: DGGITQSPKYLFRKEGQNVTLSCEQNLNHDAMYWYRQDPGQGLRLIYYSQIVNDFQKGDIAEGYSVSREKKESFPLTVTSAQKNPTAFYLCASSGAGVQETQYFGPGTRLLVL.

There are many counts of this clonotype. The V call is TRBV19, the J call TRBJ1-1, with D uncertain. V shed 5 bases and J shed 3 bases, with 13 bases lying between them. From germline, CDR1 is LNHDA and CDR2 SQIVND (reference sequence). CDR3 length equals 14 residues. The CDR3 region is CASSQELGYTEAFF. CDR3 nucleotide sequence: TGTGCCAGTAGTCAAGAGCTGGGGTACACTGAAGCTTTCTTT. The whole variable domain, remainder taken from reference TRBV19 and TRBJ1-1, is DGGITQSPKYLFRKEGQNVTLSCEQNLNHDAMYWYRQDPGQGLRLIYYSQIVNDFQKGDIAEGYSVSREKKESFPLTVTSAQKNPTAFYLCASSQELGYTEAFFGQGTRLTVV.

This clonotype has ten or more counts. This CDR3 is CATRRGGGETQYF. CDR3 sequence (DNA): TGTGCCACAAGGAGAGGGGGGGGAGAGACCCAGTACTTC. V and J are TRBV15 and TRBJ2-5, with D possibly TRBD2 on 7 matching bases. Trimming shortened V by 9 bases and J by 4 bases, and 15 bases separated the two germline ends. Per the germline V gene, CDR1 is LNHNV and CDR2 is YYDKDF (reference sequence). The CDR3 has 13 residues.

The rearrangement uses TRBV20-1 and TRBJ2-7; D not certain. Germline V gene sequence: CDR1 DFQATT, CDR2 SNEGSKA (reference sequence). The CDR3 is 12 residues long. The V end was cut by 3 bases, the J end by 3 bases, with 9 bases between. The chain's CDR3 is CSARGTSYEQYF. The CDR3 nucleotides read TGCAGTGCTAGGGGAACGAGCTACGAGCAGTACTTC.